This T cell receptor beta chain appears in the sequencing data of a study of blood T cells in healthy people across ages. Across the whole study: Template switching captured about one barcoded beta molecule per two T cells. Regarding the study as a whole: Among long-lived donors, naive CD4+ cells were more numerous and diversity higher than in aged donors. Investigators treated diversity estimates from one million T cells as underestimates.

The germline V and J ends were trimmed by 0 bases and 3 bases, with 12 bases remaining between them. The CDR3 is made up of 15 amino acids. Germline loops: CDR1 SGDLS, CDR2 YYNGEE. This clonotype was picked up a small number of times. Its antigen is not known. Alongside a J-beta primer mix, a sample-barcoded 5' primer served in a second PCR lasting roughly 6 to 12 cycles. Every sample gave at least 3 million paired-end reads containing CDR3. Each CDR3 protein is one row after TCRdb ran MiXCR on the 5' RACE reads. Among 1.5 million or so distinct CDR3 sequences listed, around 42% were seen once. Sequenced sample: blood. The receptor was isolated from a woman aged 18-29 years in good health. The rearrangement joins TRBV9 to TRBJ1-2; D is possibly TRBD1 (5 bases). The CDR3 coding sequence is TGTGCCAGCAGCGTAGAGGCGGGGACGCACTATGGCTACACCTTC. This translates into CASSVEAGTHYGYTF.